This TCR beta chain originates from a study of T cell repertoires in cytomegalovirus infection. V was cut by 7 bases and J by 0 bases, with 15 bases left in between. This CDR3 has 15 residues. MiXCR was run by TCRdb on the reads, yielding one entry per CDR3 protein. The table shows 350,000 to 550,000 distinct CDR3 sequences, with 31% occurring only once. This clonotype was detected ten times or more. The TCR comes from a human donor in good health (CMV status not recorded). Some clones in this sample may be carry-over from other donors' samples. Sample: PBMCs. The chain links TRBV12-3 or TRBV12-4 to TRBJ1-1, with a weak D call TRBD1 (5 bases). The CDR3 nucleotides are TGTGCCAGCACCTCATTTCAGGGAGTGAACACTGAAGCTTTCTTT. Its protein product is CASTSFQGVNTEAFF.